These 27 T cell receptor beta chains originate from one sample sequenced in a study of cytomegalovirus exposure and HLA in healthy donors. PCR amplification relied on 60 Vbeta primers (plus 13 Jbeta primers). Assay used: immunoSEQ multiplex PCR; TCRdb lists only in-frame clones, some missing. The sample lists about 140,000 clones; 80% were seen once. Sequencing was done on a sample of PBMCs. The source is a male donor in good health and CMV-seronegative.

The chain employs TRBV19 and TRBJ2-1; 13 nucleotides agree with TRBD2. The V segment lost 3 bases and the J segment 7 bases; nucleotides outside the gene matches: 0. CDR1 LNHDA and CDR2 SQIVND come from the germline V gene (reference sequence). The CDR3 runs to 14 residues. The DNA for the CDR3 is TGTGCCAGTAGTATGGGACTAGCGGGGAATGAGCAGTTCTTC. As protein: CASSMGLAGNEQFF.

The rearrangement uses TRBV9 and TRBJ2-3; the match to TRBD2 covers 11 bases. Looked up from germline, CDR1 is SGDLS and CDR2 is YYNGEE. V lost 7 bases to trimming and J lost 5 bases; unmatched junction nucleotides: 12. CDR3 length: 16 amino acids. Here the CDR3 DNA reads TGTGCCAGCGGCGCACTAGCGGGGGCAGGGGGAGATACGCAGTATTTT. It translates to CASGALAGAGGDTQYF.

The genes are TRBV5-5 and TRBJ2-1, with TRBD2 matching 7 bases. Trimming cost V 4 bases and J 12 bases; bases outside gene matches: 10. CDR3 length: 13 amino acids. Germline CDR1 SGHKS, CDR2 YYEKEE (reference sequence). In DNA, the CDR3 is TGTGCCAGCAGCGGCAACTCCCGCGGGGGGCAGTTCTTC. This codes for CASSGNSRGGQFF. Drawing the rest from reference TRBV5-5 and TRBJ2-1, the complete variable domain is DAGVTQSPTHLIKTRGQQVTLRCSPISGHKSVSWYQQVLGQGPQFIFQYYEKEERGRGNFPDRFSARQFPNYSSELNVNALLLGDSALYLCASSGNSRGGQFFGPGTRLTVL.

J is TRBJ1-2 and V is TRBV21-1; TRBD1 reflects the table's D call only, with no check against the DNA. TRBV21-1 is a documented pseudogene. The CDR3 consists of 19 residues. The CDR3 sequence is CASSKGLAGQGYPNYGYTF. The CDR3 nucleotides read TGTGCCAGCAGCAAAGGCTTGGCGGGACAGGGATATCCTAACTATGGCTACACCTTC.

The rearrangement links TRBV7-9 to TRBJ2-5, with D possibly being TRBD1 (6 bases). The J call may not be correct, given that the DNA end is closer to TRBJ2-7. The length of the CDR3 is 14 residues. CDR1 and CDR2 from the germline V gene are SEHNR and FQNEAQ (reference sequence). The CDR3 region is CASSDRDKAYEQYF. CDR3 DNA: TGTGCCAGCAGCGACCGGGACAAAGCCTACGAGCAGTACTTC.

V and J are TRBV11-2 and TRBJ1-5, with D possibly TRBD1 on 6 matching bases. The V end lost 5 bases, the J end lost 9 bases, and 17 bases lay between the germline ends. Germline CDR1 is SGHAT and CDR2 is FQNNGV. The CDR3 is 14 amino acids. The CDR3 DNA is TGTGCCAGCAGCCTCGGGGGGGGCAGGCGGCCCCAGCATTTT. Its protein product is CASSLGGGRRPQHF. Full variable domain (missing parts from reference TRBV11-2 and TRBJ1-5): EAGVAQSPRYKIIEKRQSVAFWCNPISGHATLYWYQQILGQGPKLLIQFQNNGVVDDSQLPKDRFSAERLKGVDSTLKIQPAKLEDSAVYLCASSLGGGRRPQHFGDGTRLSIL.

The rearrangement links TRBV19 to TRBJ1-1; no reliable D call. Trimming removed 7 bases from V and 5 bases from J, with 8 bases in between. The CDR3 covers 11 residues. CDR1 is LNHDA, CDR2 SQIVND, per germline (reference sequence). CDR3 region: CASKSRTEAFF. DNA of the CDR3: TGTGCCAGTAAGTCGCGGACTGAAGCTTTCTTT. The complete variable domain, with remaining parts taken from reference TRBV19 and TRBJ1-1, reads DGGITQSPKYLFRKEGQNVTLSCEQNLNHDAMYWYRQDPGQGLRLIYYSQIVNDFQKGDIAEGYSVSREKKESFPLTVTSAQKNPTAFYLCASKSRTEAFFGQGTRLTVV.

This CDR3 reads CASSSRGGARNTEAFF. DNA for the CDR3: TGTGCCAGCAGCTCCCGTGGTGGGGCTCGGAACACTGAAGCTTTCTTT. The chain combines TRBV7-2 with TRBJ1-1; tentative D call: TRBD1 (5 bases). The CDR3 spans 16 residues. Germline V gives CDR1 SGHTA, CDR2 FQGNSA. The V and J ends lost 4 bases and 1 base respectively, with 16 bases between them.

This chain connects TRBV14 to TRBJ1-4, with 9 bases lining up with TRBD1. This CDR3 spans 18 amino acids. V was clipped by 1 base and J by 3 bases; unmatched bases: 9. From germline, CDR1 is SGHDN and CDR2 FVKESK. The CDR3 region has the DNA TGTGCCAGCAGCCAAGCCCCGGGACAGGGTAGTCCTAATGAAAAACTGTTTTTT. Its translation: CASSQAPGQGSPNEKLFF.

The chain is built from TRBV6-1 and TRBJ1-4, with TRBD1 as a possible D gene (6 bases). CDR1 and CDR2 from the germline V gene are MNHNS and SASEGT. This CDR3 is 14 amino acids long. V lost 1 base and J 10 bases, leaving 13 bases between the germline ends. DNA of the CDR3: TGTGCCAGCAGTGAAGAACAGGGTTGGGGAAAACTGTTTTTT. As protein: CASSEEQGWGKLFF.

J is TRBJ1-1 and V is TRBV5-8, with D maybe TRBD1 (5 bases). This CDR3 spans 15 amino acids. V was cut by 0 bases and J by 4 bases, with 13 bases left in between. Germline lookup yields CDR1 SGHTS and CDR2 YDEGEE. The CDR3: CASSLGRRGVTEAFF. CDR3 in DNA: TGTGCCAGCAGCTTGGGGAGAAGGGGCGTCACTGAAGCTTTCTTT.

CDR3 nucleotides: TGTGCCTGGAGTGTGTTGCGGGGAGCTGAAGCTTTCTTT. Translated: CAWSVLRGAEAFF. This chain joins TRBV30 and TRBJ1-1; D is uncertain. The length of the CDR3 is 13 residues. V dropped 0 bases and J dropped 6 bases, with 11 bases sitting between them. Per germline, CDR1 GTSNPN and CDR2 SVGIG (reference sequence). The variable domain in full, completed from reference TRBV30 and TRBJ1-1, reads SQTIHQWPATLVQPVGSPLSLECTVEGTSNPNLYWYRQAAGRGLQLLFYSVGIGQISSEVPQNLSASRPQDRQFILSSKKLLLSDSGFYLCAWSVLRGAEAFFGQGTRLTVV.

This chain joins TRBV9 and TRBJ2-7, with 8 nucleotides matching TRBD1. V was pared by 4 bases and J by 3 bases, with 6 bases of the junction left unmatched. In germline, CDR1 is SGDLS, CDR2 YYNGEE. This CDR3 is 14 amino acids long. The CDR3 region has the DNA TGTGCCAGCAGCCTTAGTGGGACAGGCTACGAGCAGTACTTC. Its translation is CASSLSGTGYEQYF.

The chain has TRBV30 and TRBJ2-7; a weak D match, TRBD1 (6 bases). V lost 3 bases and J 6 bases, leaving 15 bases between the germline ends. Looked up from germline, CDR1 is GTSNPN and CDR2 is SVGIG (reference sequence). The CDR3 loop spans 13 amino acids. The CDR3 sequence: CAWSGQGTGEQYF. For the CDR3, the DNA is TGTGCCTGGAGCGGCCAGGGGACGGGCGAGCAGTACTTC. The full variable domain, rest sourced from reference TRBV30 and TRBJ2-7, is SQTIHQWPATLVQPVGSPLSLECTVEGTSNPNLYWYRQAAGRGLQLLFYSVGIGQISSEVPQNLSASRPQDRQFILSSKKLLLSDSGFYLCAWSGQGTGEQYFGPGTRLTVT.

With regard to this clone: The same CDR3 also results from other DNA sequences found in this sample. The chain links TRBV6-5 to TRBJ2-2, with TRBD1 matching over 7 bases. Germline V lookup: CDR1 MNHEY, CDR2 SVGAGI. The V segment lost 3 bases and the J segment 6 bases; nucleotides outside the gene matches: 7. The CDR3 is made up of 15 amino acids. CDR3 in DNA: TGTGCCAGCAGTTATTCCAGACAGGGTGCCGGGGAGCTGTTTTTT. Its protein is CASSYSRQGAGELFF.

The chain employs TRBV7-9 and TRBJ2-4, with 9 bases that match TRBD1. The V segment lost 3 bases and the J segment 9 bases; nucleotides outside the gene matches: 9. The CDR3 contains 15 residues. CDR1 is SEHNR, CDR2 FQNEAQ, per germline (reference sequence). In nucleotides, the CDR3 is TGTGCCAGCAGCTTTTCCCAGGGGACAGGGATCATTCAGTACTTC. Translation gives CASSFSQGTGIIQYF.

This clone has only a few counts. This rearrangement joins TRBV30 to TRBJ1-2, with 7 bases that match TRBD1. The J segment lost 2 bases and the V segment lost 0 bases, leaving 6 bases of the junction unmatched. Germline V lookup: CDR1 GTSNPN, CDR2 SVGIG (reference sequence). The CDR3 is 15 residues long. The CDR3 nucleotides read TGTGCCTGGAGTGTACCCGGGACAGCGAACTATGGCTACACCTTC. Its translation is CAWSVPGTANYGYTF.

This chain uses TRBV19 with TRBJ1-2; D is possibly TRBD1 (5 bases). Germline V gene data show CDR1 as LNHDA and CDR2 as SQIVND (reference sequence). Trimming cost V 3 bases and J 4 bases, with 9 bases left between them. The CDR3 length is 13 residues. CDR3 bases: TGTGCCAGTAGTATGGGGCATATCTATGGCTACACCTTC. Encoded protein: CASSMGHIYGYTF.

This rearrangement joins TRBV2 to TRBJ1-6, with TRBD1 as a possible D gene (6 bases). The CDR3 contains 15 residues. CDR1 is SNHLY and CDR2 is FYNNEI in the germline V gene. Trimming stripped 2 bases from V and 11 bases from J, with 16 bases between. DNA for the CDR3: TGTGCCAGCAGTGAATTCGGAACAGGGATGGCACCCCTCCACTTT. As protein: CASSEFGTGMAPLHF.

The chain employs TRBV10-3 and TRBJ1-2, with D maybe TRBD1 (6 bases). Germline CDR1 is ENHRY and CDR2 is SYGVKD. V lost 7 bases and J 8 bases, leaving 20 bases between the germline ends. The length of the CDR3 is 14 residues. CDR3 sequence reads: CAITPQSDRRGYTF. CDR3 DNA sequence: TGTGCCATCACCCCACAATCAGACAGGAGAGGCTACACCTTC.

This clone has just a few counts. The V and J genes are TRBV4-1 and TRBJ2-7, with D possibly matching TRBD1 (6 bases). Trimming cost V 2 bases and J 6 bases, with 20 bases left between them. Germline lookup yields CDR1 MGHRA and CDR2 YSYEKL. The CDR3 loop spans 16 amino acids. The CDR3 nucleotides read TGCGCCAGCAGCCAAACGACTCGACAGGTTGGCTCCGAGCAGTACTTC. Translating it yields CASSQTTRQVGSEQYF.

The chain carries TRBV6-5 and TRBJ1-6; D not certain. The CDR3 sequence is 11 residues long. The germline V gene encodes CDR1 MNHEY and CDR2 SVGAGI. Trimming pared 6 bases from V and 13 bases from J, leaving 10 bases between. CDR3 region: CASRERGPLHF. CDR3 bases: TGTGCCAGCAGGGAAAGAGGCCCCCTCCACTTT.

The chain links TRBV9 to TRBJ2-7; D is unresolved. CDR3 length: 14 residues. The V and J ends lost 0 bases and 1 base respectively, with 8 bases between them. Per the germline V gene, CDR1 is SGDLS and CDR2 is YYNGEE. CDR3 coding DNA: TGTGCCAGCAGCGTAGACATCAGTTCCTACGAGCAGTACTTC. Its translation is CASSVDISSYEQYF.

CDR3 residues: CAWSSEGDQPQHF. Here the CDR3 DNA reads TGTGCCTGGAGTAGCGAGGGGGATCAGCCCCAGCATTTT. The V and J genes are TRBV30 and TRBJ1-5; tentative D call: TRBD1 (6 bases). V was clipped by 2 bases and J by 5 bases, with 10 bases between them. CDR3 length: 13 amino acids. Germline-derived CDR1 and CDR2 are GTSNPN and SVGIG (reference sequence).

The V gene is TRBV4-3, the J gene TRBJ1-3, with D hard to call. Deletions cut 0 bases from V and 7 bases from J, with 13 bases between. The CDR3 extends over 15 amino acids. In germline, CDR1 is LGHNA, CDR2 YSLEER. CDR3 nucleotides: TGCGCCAGCAGCCAAGACTTCGGGGTGGGGAACACCATATATTTT. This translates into CASSQDFGVGNTIYF.

This CDR3 reads CASSIGSYTEAFF. CDR3 sequence (DNA): TGTGCCAGCAGCATCGGGTCTTACACTGAAGCTTTCTTT. The chain uses TRBV28 and TRBJ1-1; D ambiguous. V lost 6 bases and J 3 bases, leaving 11 bases between the germline ends. Germline CDR1 is MDHEN and CDR2 is SYDVKM. The CDR3 totals 13 residues.

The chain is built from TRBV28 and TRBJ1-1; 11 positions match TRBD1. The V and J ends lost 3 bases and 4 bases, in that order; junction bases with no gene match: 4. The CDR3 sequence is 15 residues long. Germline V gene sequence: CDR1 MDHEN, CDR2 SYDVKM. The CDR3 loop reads CASSLSDRGPTEAFF. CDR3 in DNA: TGTGCCAGCAGTTTGTCGGACAGGGGGCCCACTGAAGCTTTCTTT.